The 2 T cell receptor beta chains reported below all come from one sample, sequenced in a study of shared T cell receptors in the human thymus. Repertoires were generated with immunoSEQ multiplex PCR, while TCRdb's copy carries only in-frame clones and drops some. Of 630,000 or so clones listed, 80% to 90% are singletons. This same sample was also part of a study on human thymus T cells.

Sample: thymocytes. The receptors originated from a boy under three years old with a congenital heart defect.

J is TRBJ2-7 and V is TRBV10-3, with TRBD2 identical over 10 bases. The CDR3 is made up of 19 amino acids. Trimming took 2 bases from V and 6 from J; bases not matched to a gene: 19. The V gene's germline CDR1 is ENHRY and CDR2 SYGVKD. The CDR3 is CAISENWGEEREGRCEQYF. The DNA for the CDR3 is TGTGCCATCAGTGAGAATTGGGGGGAAGAGCGGGAGGGCCGCTGCGAGCAGTACTTC.

The J gene is TRBJ2-1, the V gene TRBV9; 10 bases align to TRBD2. The CDR3 has 17 amino acids. Per germline, CDR1 SGDLS and CDR2 YYNGEE. V trimming: 2 bases; J trimming: 6 bases; junction bases outside the gene matches: 11. The CDR3 DNA reads TGTGCCAGCAGCGTGGGTACCGGGACTAGCGACCTCAATGAGCAGTTCTTC. Protein product: CASSVGTGTSDLNEQFF.